Each of the 19 T cell receptor beta chains below was sequenced from the same sample in a study of cytomegalovirus exposure and HLA in healthy donors. The PCR was carried out with 60 Vbeta primers and 13 Jbeta primers. Profiled with immunoSEQ multiplex PCR; TCRdb holds only in-frame clones, not every one. This sample has 85,000 to 100,000 clones, with around 60% found just once. Sequenced sample: PBMCs. The source of these receptors is a man between 60 and 75 years old in good health and CMV-seronegative.

This clone has more than one count but fewer than ten. The V and J genes are TRBV2 and TRBJ2-5, with TRBD2 as a possible D gene (6 bases). V was pared by 7 bases and J by 3 bases, with 18 bases between. The CDR3 runs to 15 residues. Per germline, CDR1 SNHLY and CDR2 FYNNEI. CDR3 DNA: TGTGCCAGCAACTTAAATGGGGCTAGCGAAGAGACCCAGTACTTC. The encoded protein is CASNLNGASEETQYF. Supplemented by reference TRBV2 and TRBJ2-5, the full variable domain reads EPEVTQTPSHQVTQMGQEVILRCVPISNHLYFYWYRQILGQKVEFLVSFYNNEISEKSEIFDDQFSVERPDGSNFTLKIRSTKLEDSAMYFCASNLNGASEETQYFGPGTRLLVL.

The V and J genes are TRBV28 and TRBJ1-2; 7 positions match TRBD1. V gave up 7 bases and J gave up 2 bases; unmatched junction bases: 10. Germline V CDR1 and CDR2: MDHEN, SYDVKM. The CDR3 covers 15 residues. The CDR3 region has the DNA TGTGCCAGCATATTCCACCAGGGGGGCAACTATGGCTACACCTTC. Translating gives CASIFHQGGNYGYTF.

The chain joins TRBV7-6 to TRBJ1-3; possibly TRBD1 for D (6 bases). The CDR3 sequence is 14 residues long. Germline CDR1 and CDR2: SGHVS and FNYEAQ. V lost 6 bases to trimming and J lost 4 bases, with 13 bases between them. In nucleotides, the CDR3 is TGTGCCAGCAGGAATGCGGGGGGCGGAAACACCATATATTTT. Translating it yields CASRNAGGGNTIYF.

This clone appeared once. A junction end diverges from the germline sequence, so it may reflect a read error. Other DNA sequences in the same sample also yield this CDR3. This chain links TRBV7-9 with TRBJ2-7, with D unresolved. This CDR3 comprises 13 residues. CDR1 and CDR2 from the germline V gene are SEHNR and FQNEAQ (reference sequence). CDR3 region: CASSPRPTYEQYF. The CDR3 nucleotides are TGTGCCAGCAGCCCGCGCCCTACTTACGAACAGTACTTC. The variable domain in full, completed from reference TRBV7-9 and TRBJ2-7, reads DTGVSQNPRHKITKRGQNVTFRCDPISEHNRLYWYRQTLGQGPEFLTYFQNEAQLEKSRLLSDRFSAERPKGSFSTLEIQRTEQGDSAMYLCASSPRPTYEQYFGPGTRLTVT.

The gene calls are TRBV2 and TRBJ2-1; TRBD2 aligns across 7 bases. Germline V gives CDR1 SNHLY, CDR2 FYNNEI. V lost 0 bases and J lost 12; bases outside the gene matches: 8. This CDR3 region has 14 residues. In nucleotides, the CDR3 is TGTGCCAGCAGTGAAGCGCTGAGCGGGGTGTCGCAGTTCTTC. It specifies CASSEALSGVSQFF. Drawing the rest from reference TRBV2 and TRBJ2-1, the complete variable domain is EPEVTQTPSHQVTQMGQEVILRCVPISNHLYFYWYRQILGQKVEFLVSFYNNEISEKSEIFDDQFSVERPDGSNFTLKIRSTKLEDSAMYFCASSEALSGVSQFFGPGTRLTVL.

J is TRBJ2-7 and V is TRBV27; no clear D. The ends were cut back, 1 base at V and 2 bases at J, with 9 bases in the middle. Germline V gene data show CDR1 as MNHEY and CDR2 as SMNVEV (reference sequence). This CDR3 is built from 14 residues. DNA for the CDR3: TGTGCCAGCAGTTTATACGAAAGCCCCTACGAGCAGTACTTC. Its translation: CASSLYESPYEQYF.

The gene calls are TRBV29-1 and TRBJ2-3, with 8 bases fitting TRBD1. This CDR3 contains 14 residues. The V gene end was trimmed by 7 bases and the J gene end by 2 bases; junction bases not matched to a gene: 8. Germline V gene lookup returns CDR1 SQVTM and CDR2 ANQGSEA. In nucleotides, the CDR3 is TGCAGCGCTAAGGACAGGGTAGACACAGATACGCAGTATTTT. Amino acid sequence: CSAKDRVDTDTQYF.

This rearrangement joins TRBV2 to TRBJ2-4; perhaps TRBD1 as D (5 bases). The CDR3 is made up of 14 amino acids. Germline V gene data show CDR1 as SNHLY and CDR2 as FYNNEI. The germline V and J ends were trimmed by 5 bases and 6 bases, with 14 bases remaining between them. The CDR3 region has the DNA TGTGCCAGCAGTCAAAGACAGAACCCAAACATTCAGTACTTC. Protein sequence: CASSQRQNPNIQYF.

The sample holds a few counts of this clone. CDR3 residues: CASSSEGTSNTIYF. In nucleotides, the CDR3 is TGTGCCAGCAGCTCAGAGGGGACATCCAACACCATATATTTT. The chain couples TRBV9 to TRBJ1-3; a possible D gene is TRBD1 (6 bases). V was pared by 4 bases and J by 7 bases, with 15 bases between. Germline lookup yields CDR1 SGDLS and CDR2 YYNGEE. The CDR3 loop spans 14 amino acids.

This sequence joins TRBV5-4 and TRBJ1-2; TRBD1 aligns across 7 bases. Germline V lookup: CDR1 SGHNT, CDR2 YYREEE (reference sequence). After removal of 4 bases from V and 4 bases from J, the junction contained 10 bases not matched to a gene. The CDR3 has 15 amino acids. The CDR3 DNA sequence: TGTGCCAGCAGCCTAGCGCGGCAGGGGGGCTATGGCTACACCTTC. Protein sequence: CASSLARQGGYGYTF.

The V call is TRBV2, the J call TRBJ1-5; 11 nucleotides line up with TRBD1. The germline V gene encodes CDR1 SNHLY and CDR2 FYNNEI. J was trimmed by 9 bases and V by 9 bases; bases with no gene match: 7. The CDR3 is 13 amino acids. The chain's CDR3 is CARPGTGGLPQHF. In DNA, the CDR3 is TGTGCCAGACCCGGGACAGGGGGTCTGCCCCAGCATTTT.

The chain is built from TRBV13 and TRBJ2-5; 9 positions agree with TRBD2. CDR3 length: 14 amino acids. The trim removed 4 bases at V and 5 bases at J, leaving 5 bases unmatched. Germline assignment: CDR1 PRHDT and CDR2 FYEKMQ (reference sequence). In DNA, the CDR3 is TGTGCCAGCAGCTATGGGACTAGCCTGGAGACCCAGTACTTC. Translation gives CASSYGTSLETQYF.

This clone was seen only a few times. The V call is TRBV5-1, the J call TRBJ2-7, with 10 bases aligning to TRBD1. J lost 5 bases, V lost 2 bases, and 4 bases had no gene match. The germline V gene has CDR1 SGHRS and CDR2 YFSETQ. This CDR3 has 14 residues. The CDR3 DNA sequence: TGCGCCAGCAGCTTAGGGACAGGGGACCACGAGCAGTACTTC. This sequence encodes CASSLGTGDHEQYF.

This chain joins TRBV18 and TRBJ2-5; 9 nucleotides match TRBD1. Germline V gene sequence: CDR1 KGHSH, CDR2 LQKENI. The CDR3 totals 16 residues. The V gene end was trimmed by 3 bases and the J gene end by 3 bases; junction bases not matched to a gene: 8. This CDR3 is CASSPRDRAREETQYF. The CDR3 DNA follows: TGTGCCAGCTCACCCCGGGACAGGGCTCGAGAAGAGACCCAGTACTTC. Full variable domain (rest looked up from reference TRBV18 and TRBJ2-5): NAGVMQNPRHLVRRRGQEARLRCSPMKGHSHVYWYRQLPEEGLKFMVYLQKENIIDESGMPKERFSAEFPKEGPSILRIQQVVRGDSAAYFCASSPRDRAREETQYFGPGTRLLVL.

V is TRBV5-6 and J is TRBJ2-1, with TRBD2 matching over 8 bases. V shed 1 base, J shed 4 bases, and the junction held 4 bases outside the gene matches. The germline CDR1 and CDR2 sequences are SGHDT and YYEEEE. This CDR3 has 15 amino acids. The CDR3 protein is CASSLSGGLYNEQFF. The CDR3 DNA sequence: TGTGCCAGCAGCTTGTCGGGAGGGCTATACAATGAGCAGTTCTTC. The entire variable domain, with the rest obtained from reference TRBV5-6 and TRBJ2-1, is as follows: DAGVTQSPTHLIKTRGQQVTLRCSPKSGHDTVSWYQQALGQGPQFIFQYYEEEERQRGNFPDRFSGHQFPNYSSELNVNALLLGDSALYLCASSLSGGLYNEQFFGPGTRLTVL.

This rearrangement joins TRBV5-1 to TRBJ1-6; the D gene is possibly TRBD1 (6 bases). The germline V and J ends were trimmed by 2 bases and 10 bases, with 10 bases remaining between them. The germline CDR1 and CDR2 sequences are SGHRS and YFSETQ. This CDR3 spans 13 amino acids. CDR3 in amino acids: CASSLDGTSPLHF. CDR3 coding DNA: TGCGCCAGCAGCTTAGACGGGACATCACCCCTCCACTTT.

This clone was observed a handful of times. This chain joins TRBV19 and TRBJ2-1; TRBD2 aligns across 11 bases. V lost 3 bases and J lost 7; bases outside the gene matches: 11. The length of the CDR3 is 17 residues. Per germline, CDR1 LNHDA and CDR2 SQIVND (reference sequence). DNA for the CDR3: TGTGCCAGTAGTATGCCTAGCGGGAGGCCCCGGGGGAATGAGCAGTTCTTC. Its translation is CASSMPSGRPRGNEQFF.

The gene calls are TRBV25-1 and TRBJ1-1, with unresolved D. Germline CDR1 and CDR2: MGHDK and SYGVNS. CDR3 length: 15 residues. V lost 0 bases and J 2 bases, leaving 10 bases between the germline ends. Here the CDR3 reads CASSEYGWQNTEAFF. The CDR3 DNA sequence: TGTGCCAGCAGTGAATATGGTTGGCAAAACACTGAAGCTTTCTTT.

This clone was counted a single time. The gene calls are TRBV14 and TRBJ1-2; the D gene is possibly TRBD1 (6 bases). The ends were cut back, 0 bases at V and 4 bases at J, with 6 bases in the middle. CDR3 length: 13 amino acids. The germline gives CDR1 SGHDN, CDR2 FVKESK. CDR3: CASSQDRGYGYTF. In DNA, the CDR3 is TGTGCCAGCAGCCAAGACAGGGGCTATGGCTACACCTTC.